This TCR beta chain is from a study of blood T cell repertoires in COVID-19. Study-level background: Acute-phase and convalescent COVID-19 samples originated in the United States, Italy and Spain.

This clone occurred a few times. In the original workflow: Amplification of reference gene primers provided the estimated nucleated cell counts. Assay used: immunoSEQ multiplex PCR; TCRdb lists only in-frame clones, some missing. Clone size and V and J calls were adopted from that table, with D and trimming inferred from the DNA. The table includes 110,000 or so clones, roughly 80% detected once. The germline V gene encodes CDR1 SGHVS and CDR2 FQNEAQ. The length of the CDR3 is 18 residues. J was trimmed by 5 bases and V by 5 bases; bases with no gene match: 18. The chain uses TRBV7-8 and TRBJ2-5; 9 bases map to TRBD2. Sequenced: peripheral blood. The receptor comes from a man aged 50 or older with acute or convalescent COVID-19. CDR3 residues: CASSVGGYWRGGQETQYF. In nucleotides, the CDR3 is TGTGCCAGCAGCGTCGGAGGGTACTGGCGGGGGGGCCAGGAGACCCAGTACTTC.